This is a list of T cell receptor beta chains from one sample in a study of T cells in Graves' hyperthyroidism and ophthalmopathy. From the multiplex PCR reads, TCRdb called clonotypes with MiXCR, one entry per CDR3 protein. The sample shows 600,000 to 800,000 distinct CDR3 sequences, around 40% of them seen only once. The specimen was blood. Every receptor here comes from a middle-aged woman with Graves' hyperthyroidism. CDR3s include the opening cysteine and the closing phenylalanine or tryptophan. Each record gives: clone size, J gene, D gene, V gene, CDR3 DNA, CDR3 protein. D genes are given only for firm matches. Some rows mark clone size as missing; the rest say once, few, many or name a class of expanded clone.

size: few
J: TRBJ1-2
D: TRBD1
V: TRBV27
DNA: TGTGCCAGCAACTCGGGACAGGGTGATGGCTACACCTTC
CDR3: CASNSGQGDGYTF

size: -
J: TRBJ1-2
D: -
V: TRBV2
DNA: TGTGCCAGCAGACGGGACGGGAATAACTATGGCTACACCTTC
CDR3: CASRRDGNNYGYTF

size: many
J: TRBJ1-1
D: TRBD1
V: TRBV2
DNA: TGTGCCAGCAGTCCCCGTCCCGGGACAGGGGTGAACACTGAAGCTTTCTTT
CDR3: CASSPRPGTGVNTEAFF

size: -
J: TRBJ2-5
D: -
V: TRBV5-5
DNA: TGTGCCAGCAGCTTGGTCTGGGCGATAGCGAGTCCCGAGACCCAGTACTTC
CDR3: CASSLVWAIASPETQYF

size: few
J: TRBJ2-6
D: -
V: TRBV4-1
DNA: TGCGCCAGCAGCGAAGGATACTCTGGGGCCAACGTCCTGACTTTC
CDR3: CASSEGYSGANVLTF

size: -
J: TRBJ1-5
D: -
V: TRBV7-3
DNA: TGTGCCAGCAGCTTAACGCGTTCGGGGGGTGGCAATCAGCCCCAGCATTTT
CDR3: CASSLTRSGGGNQPQHF

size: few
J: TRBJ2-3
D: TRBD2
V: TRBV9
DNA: TGTGCCAGCAGCGTATTGACAGCGGGGAAAGATACGCAGTATTTT
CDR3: CASSVLTAGKDTQYF

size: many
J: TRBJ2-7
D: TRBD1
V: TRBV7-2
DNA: TGTGCCAGCAGCTTAGGGTGGGACAGGGGTTCCTACGAGCAGTACTTC
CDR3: CASSLGWDRGSYEQYF

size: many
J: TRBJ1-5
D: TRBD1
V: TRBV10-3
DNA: TGTGCCATCAAACGGACAGGAGACAATCAGCCCCAGCATTTT
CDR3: CAIKRTGDNQPQHF

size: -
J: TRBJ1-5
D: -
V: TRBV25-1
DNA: TGTGCCAGCAGTTTAAGCGGGGGGCATCAGCCCCAGCATTTT
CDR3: CASSLSGGHQPQHF

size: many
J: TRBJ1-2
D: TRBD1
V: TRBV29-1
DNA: TGCAGCGCGTGGACAGGGGACTATGGCTACACCTTC
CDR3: CSAWTGDYGYTF

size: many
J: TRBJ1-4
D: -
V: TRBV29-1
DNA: TGCAGCGCTATGGTACAGGGCGGCGAAAAACTGTTTTTT
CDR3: CSAMVQGGEKLFF

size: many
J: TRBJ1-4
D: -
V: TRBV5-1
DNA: TGCGCCAGCAGCTTGGGAGGTCGTAGTAGACTGTTTTTT
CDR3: CASSLGGRSRLFF

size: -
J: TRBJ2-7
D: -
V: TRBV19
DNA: TGTGCCAGTAGTATCTGGGGTGGCTCCTACGAGCAGTACTTC
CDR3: CASSIWGGSYEQYF

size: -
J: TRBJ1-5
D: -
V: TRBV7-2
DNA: TGTGCCAGCAGGCTGAGGAGGTTAACGAGGGGTCAGCCCCAGCATTTT
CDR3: CASRLRRLTRGQPQHF

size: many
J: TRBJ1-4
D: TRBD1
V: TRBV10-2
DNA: TGCGCCAGCAGGGACAGGGGGACTCTTAATGAAAAACTGTTTTTT
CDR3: CASRDRGTLNEKLFF

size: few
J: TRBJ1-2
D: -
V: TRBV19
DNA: TGTGCCAGTACCACAGGGTTCCCCCTTGGGGGCTACACCTTC
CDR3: CASTTGFPLGGYTF

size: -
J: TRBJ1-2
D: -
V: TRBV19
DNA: TGTGCCAGCCGGGACCAGGGGTCGGGGAACTATGGCTACACCTTC
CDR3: CASRDQGSGNYGYTF

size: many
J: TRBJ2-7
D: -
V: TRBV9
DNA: TGTGCCAGCAGCTCTAGCTCGGACCGCTCCTACGAGCAGTACTTC
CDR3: CASSSSSDRSYEQYF

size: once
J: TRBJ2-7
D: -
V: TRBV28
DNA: TGTGCCAGCAGTTCGGACGGATTAGGGGTTCACGAGCAGTACTTC
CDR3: CASSSDGLGVHEQYF

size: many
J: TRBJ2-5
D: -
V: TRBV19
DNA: TGTGCCAGTAGCCCTCGGCACAGTACTAACGAAGAGACCCAGTACTTC
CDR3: CASSPRHSTNEETQYF

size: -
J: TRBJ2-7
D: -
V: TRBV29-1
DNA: TGCAGCGTTGACGACGGGGTAAGCGAGCAGTACTTC
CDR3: CSVDDGVSEQYF

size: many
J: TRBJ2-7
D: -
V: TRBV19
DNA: TGTGCCAGTAGTATATTGTCCGGTGGAGGCTACGAGCAGTACTTC
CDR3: CASSILSGGGYEQYF

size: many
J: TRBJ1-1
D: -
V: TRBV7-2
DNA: TGTGCCAGCAGCCCCCGGGTTGGCACTGAAGCTTTCTTT
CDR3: CASSPRVGTEAFF

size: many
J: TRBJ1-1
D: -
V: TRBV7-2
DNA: TGTGCCAGCCGATGGACTAGGTCTCCTGAAGCTTTCTTT
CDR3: CASRWTRSPEAFF

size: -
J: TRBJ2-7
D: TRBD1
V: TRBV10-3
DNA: TGTGCCAGCAGCATCAGGACAGGGACCTACGAGCAGTACTTC
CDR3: CASSIRTGTYEQYF

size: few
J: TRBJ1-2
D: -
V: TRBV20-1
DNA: TGCAGTGCTAGAGATGCCCTCGGGGGGGTCAGTGGCTACACCTTC
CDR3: CSARDALGGVSGYTF

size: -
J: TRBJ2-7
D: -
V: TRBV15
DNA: TGTGCCACCAGCAACCCGAGGAGGGGAAGGGATGAGCAGTACTTC
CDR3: CATSNPRRGRDEQYF

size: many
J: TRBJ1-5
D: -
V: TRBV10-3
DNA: TGTGCCACCGACGAGGGGAATCGTCAGCCCCAGCATTTT
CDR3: CATDEGNRQPQHF

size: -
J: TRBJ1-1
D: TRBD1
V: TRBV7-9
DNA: TGTGCCAGCAGCGAGGCTGACAGGGGGTCAAAAGCTTTCTTT
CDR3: CASSEADRGSKAFF

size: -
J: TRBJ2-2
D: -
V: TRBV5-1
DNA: TGTGCCAGCAGCCCCGGGAAGGGGGCGAACACCGGGGAGCTGTTTTTT
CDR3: CASSPGKGANTGELFF

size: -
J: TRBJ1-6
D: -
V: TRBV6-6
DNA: TGTGCCAGCAGTTACTCCCGGCAGGACACCTATTCACCCCTCCACTTT
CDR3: CASSYSRQDTYSPLHF

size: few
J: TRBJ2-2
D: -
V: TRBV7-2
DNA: TGTGCCAGCAGCCTTGCAGGCGGGATCCACACCGGGGAGCTGTTTTTT
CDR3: CASSLAGGIHTGELFF

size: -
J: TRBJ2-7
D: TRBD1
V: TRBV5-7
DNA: TGTGCCAGCAGCGCGGGGGACAGGGAGGAGCAGTACTTC
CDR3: CASSAGDREEQYF

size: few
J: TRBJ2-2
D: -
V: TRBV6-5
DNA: TGTGCCAGCAGTCATTCGGGGCCTAGCACCGGGGAGCTGTTTTTT
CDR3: CASSHSGPSTGELFF

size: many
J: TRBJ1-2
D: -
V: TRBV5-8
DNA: TGTGCCAGCAGCTTGTCGGCTGGGGACTATGGCTACACCTTC
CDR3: CASSLSAGDYGYTF

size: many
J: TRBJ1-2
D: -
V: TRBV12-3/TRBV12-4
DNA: TGTGCCAGCCAACCTGACTATGGCTACACCTTC
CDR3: CASQPDYGYTF

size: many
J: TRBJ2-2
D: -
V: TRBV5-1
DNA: TGTGCCAGCAGTTTGGTAGGAAACACCGGGGAGCTGTTTTTT
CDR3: CASSLVGNTGELFF

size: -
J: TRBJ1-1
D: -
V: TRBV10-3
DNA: TGTGCCATCAGTGAAAGGGGGTTGGTGATGAGCACTGAAGCTTTCTTT
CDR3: CAISERGLVMSTEAFF